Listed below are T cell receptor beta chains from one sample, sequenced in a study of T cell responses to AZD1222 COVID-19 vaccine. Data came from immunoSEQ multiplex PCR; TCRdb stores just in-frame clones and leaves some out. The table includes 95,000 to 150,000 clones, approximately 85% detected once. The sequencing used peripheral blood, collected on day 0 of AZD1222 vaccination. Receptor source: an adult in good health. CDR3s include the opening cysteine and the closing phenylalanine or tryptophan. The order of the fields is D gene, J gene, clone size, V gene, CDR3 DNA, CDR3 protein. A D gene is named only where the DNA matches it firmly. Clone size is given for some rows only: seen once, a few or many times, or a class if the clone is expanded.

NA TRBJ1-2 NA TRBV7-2 TGTGCCAGCAGCTTAGATCCAGTGCCTAACTATGGCTACACCTTC CASSLDPVPNYGYTF
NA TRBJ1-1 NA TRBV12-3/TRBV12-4 TGTGCCAGCAGCAAAAGGGGGAACACTGAAGCTTTCTTT CASSKRGNTEAFF
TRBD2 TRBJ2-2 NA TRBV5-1 TGCGCCAGCTCCCCTACTAGCGGGAGTACCGGGGAGCTGTTTTTT CASSPTSGSTGELFF
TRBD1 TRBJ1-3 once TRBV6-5 TGTGCCAGCATTTGGACAGGCTCTGGAAACACCATATATTTT CASIWTGSGNTIYF
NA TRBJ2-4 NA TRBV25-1 TGTGCCAGCAGTGTCGGCCTAGCCAAAAACATTCAGTACTTC CASSVGLAKNIQYF
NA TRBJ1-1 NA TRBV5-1 TGCGCCAGCAGCTTGGGCCCTCGGGCTATGAACACTGAAGCTTTCTTT CASSLGPRAMNTEAFF
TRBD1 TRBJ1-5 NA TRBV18 TGTGCCAGCTCGTCGCTCCGGCCTGACAGGGGCAATCAGCCCCAGCATTTT CASSSLRPDRGNQPQHF
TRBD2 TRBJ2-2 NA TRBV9 TGTGCCAGCAGCGTAGGGGTAGCGGGTCCCACCGGGGAGCTGTTTTTT CASSVGVAGPTGELFF
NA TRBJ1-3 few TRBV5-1 TGCGCCAGCAGCCCCGGGTATTCAGGAAACACCATATATTTT CASSPGYSGNTIYF
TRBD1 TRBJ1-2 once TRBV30 TGTGCCTCCTCCCTCACGCAGACAGGGACAAACTATGGCTACACCTTC CASSLTQTGTNYGYTF
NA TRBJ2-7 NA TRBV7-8 TGTGCCAGCAGCTTAGCCCGAGATCTTTACGAGCAGTACTTC CASSLARDLYEQYF
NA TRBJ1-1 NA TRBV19 TGTGCCAGTAAGGAGGGGGGCACTGAAGCTTTCTTT CASKEGGTEAFF
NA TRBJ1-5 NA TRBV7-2 TGTGCCAGCAGCTTGGGGGACCAGCCCCAGCATTTT CASSLGDQPQHF
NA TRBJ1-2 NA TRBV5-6 TGTGCCAGTTATGGCTACACCTTC CASYGYTF
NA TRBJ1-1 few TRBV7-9 TGTGCCAGCAGCTTGCCCGGGGACATTGGAGCTTTCTTT CASSLPGDIGAFF
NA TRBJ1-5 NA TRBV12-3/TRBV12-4 TGTGCCAGCAGTTTGTCTGGGCAGCCCCAGCATTTT CASSLSGQPQHF
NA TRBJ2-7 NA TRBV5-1 TGCGCCAGCAGCTTGGACAGGACAGCCTACGAGCAGTACTTC CASSLDRTAYEQYF
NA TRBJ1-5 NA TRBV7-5 TGTGCCAGAAGCTTAGTCAAGGCATCAGGGTTCAATCAGCCCCAGCATTTT CARSLVKASGFNQPQHF
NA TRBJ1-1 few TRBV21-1 TGTGCCAGCAGCAGAGGACAGGGTGAAGCTTTCTTT CASSRGQGEAFF
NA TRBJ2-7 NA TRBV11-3 TGTGCCAGCAGCTTAGGAGGTTTCGTCTACGAGCAGTACTTC CASSLGGFVYEQYF
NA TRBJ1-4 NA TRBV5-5 TGTGCCAGCAGCTTATTGGGGGAAATAAATGAAAAACTGTTTTTT CASSLLGEINEKLFF
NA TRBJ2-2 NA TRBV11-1 TGTGCCAGCAGCTCAGCCTCGAACACCGGGGAGCTGTTTTTT CASSSASNTGELFF
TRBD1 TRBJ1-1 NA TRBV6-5 TGTGCCAGCAGTTACACGGGACAGGGGAACACTGAAGCTTTCTTT CASSYTGQGNTEAFF
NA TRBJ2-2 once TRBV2 TGTGCCAGCAAGCTCGACACCGGGGAGCTGTTTTTT CASKLDTGELFF
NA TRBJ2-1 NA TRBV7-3 TGTGCCAGCAGCTTACTCCCGGGAGCGAGGTCCAGTGAGCAGTTCTTC CASSLLPGARSSEQFF
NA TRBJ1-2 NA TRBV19 TGTGCCAGTAGTATAGAAGGGGGTAAGAGCTACACCTTC CASSIEGGKSYTF
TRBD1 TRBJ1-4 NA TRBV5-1 TGCGCCAGCAGCACGGGACAGGGGTTGGGAAAACTGTTTTTT CASSTGQGLGKLFF
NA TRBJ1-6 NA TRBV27 TGTGCCAGCAGTAAACAGGCAAGCTCCTATAATTCACCCCTCCACTTT CASSKQASSYNSPLHF
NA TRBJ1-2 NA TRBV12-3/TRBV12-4 TGTGCCAGCAGTTTAATAGGGCAGGGCTACACCTTC CASSLIGQGYTF
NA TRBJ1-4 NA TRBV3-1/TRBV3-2 TGTGCCAGCAGCACAGCTAATGAAAAACTGTTTTTT CASSTANEKLFF
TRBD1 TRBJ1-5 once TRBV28 TGTGCCAGCAGTAACCCTGACAGGGCTCAGCCCCAGCATTTT CASSNPDRAQPQHF
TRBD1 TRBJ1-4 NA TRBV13 TGTGCCAGCAGCCGAGGGACAGGGCCGGGTGAAAAACTGTTTTTT CASSRGTGPGEKLFF
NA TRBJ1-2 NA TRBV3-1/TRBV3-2 TGTGCCAGCAGCCAAGATGGGGCAGAGAATGGCTACACCTTC CASSQDGAENGYTF
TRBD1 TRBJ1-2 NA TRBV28 TGTGCCAGCACGGGACAGGGACGTTACACCTTC CASTGQGRYTF
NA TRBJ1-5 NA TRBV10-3 TGTGCCATCAGTGAAGGGGGGGGCAATCAGCCCCAGCATTTT CAISEGGGNQPQHF
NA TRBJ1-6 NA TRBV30 TGTGCCTGGACTAACGATGGGGCCGTACTCCACTTT CAWTNDGAVLHF
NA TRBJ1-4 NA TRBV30 TGTGCCTGGTCCTGGCATGCTAATGAAAAACTGTTTTTT CAWSWHANEKLFF
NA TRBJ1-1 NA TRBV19 TGTGCCAGTAGTCCGGGGGCCTTCACTGAAGCTTTCTTT CASSPGAFTEAFF
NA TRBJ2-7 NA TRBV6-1 TGTGCCAGCAGTGAAGGGCCAGGGGATACCTACGAGCAGTACTTC CASSEGPGDTYEQYF
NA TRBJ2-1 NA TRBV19 TGTGCCAGTATGGGTAACAGGGTCCATGAGCAGTTCTTC CASMGNRVHEQFF
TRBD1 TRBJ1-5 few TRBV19 TGTGCCGCCCGGGGACAGGGGGCGAGCAATCAGCCCCAGCATTTT CAARGQGASNQPQHF
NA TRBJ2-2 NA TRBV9 TGTGCCAGCAGCGTAAACCCCGCCGCGCAGGGCACCGGGGAGCTGTTTTTT CASSVNPAAQGTGELFF
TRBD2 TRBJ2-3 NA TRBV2 TGTGCCAGCAGTTTTAGCGGGGGGAAAGATACGCAGTATTTT CASSFSGGKDTQYF
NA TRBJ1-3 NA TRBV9 TGTGCCAGCGGGTTGGGAAACACCATATATTTT CASGLGNTIYF
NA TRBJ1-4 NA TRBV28 TGTGCCAGCAGTTTATGGCAGGGTGGTTCAACTAATGAAAAACTGTTTTTT CASSLWQGGSTNEKLFF
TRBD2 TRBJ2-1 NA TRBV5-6 TGTGCCAGCAGCCGACCGGGACTAGCGGGGGGTTGGAATGAGCAGTTCTTC CASSRPGLAGGWNEQFF
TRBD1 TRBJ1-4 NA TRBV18 TGTGCCAGCTCACCCGACAGGGGGGCTAAAAAACTGTTTTTT CASSPDRGAKKLFF
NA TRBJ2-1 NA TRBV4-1 TGCGCCAGCAGCCAATACCTGGGGTCATTCAATGAGCAGTTCTTC CASSQYLGSFNEQFF
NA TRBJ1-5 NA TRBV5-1 TGCGCCAGCAGCTTGGCACAGGGCACCCAGCCCCAGCATTTT CASSLAQGTQPQHF
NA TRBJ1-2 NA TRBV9 TGTGCCAGCAGTGTAGGCGGGACACCAAACTATGGCTACACCTTC CASSVGGTPNYGYTF